The present T cell receptor beta chain was sequenced within a study of shared clonotypes between healthy human individuals. The table came from immunoSEQ multiplex PCR; TCRdb's copy has only in-frame clones and leaves some out. The table lists about 230,000 clones, about 69% of them singletons. Study-wide results and caveats: In this cohort, only blood was sampled, and tissue repertoires likely differ.

The table lists this clone with many counts. Its specificity is not known. Germline assignment: CDR1 MNHEY and CDR2 SMNVEV (reference sequence). The ends were cut back, 6 bases at V and 4 bases at J, with 12 bases in the middle. The CDR3 runs 13 residues. The J gene is TRBJ1-2, the V gene TRBV27; TRBD1 might be the D (6 bases). The receptor was isolated from a man aged 25-45 years in good health. The sequencing sample was made of memory CD4+ T cells sorted from blood. The subset: CD45RA-negative fraction. CDR3 loop: CASSNDRIYGYTF. The CDR3 DNA sequence: TGTGCCAGCAGCAATGACAGGATCTATGGCTACACCTTC.